The 11 T cell receptor beta chains presented below share a single source sample, sequenced in a study of blood T cell repertoires in COVID-19. Using immunoSEQ multiplex PCR, the repertoire was profiled, and TCRdb retains in-frame clones only, with some absent. The table includes 250,000 to 350,000 clones, approximately 85% detected once. Sequenced material: PBMCs or T cells enriched from blood (not recorded which). Receptors were obtained from a woman younger than 45 who had recovered from COVID-19.

The chain carries TRBV27 and TRBJ2-1; 10 bases agree with TRBD2. The V gene end was trimmed by 6 bases and the J gene end by 8 bases; junction bases not matched to a gene: 10. Germline lookup yields CDR1 MNHEY and CDR2 SMNVEV (reference sequence). The CDR3 runs to 15 residues. CDR3 in amino acids: CASRQLAGALHEQFF. The CDR3 bases are TGTGCCAGCAGACAGCTAGCGGGAGCGTTGCATGAGCAGTTCTTC.

CDR3 region: CASRDRANTGELFF. DNA of the CDR3: TGTGCCAGCAGAGACAGGGCCAACACCGGGGAGCTGTTTTTT. V usage is TRBV2 and J usage is TRBJ2-2; 7 nucleotides line up with TRBD1. Germline values: CDR1 SNHLY, CDR2 FYNNEI. The junction had 3 bases not matched to a gene; V was cut back by 6 bases and J by 2 bases. CDR3 length: 14 amino acids.

This chain links TRBV5-4 with TRBJ1-3; D is possibly TRBD1 (5 bases). V lost 2 bases and J lost 4, with 10 bases in between. Germline loops: CDR1 SGHNT, CDR2 YYREEE (reference sequence). The CDR3 covers 14 residues. This chain's CDR3 is CASSFQGDGNTIYF. In nucleotides, the CDR3 is TGTGCCAGCAGCTTCCAGGGTGACGGAAACACCATATATTTT.

This chain uses TRBV4-1 with TRBJ2-7; tentatively, D is TRBD1 (7 bases). Trimming shortened V by 2 bases and J by 6 bases, and 17 bases separated the two germline ends. CDR3 size: 15 residues. Germline V gives CDR1 MGHRA, CDR2 YSYEKL. The CDR3 DNA follows: TGCGCCAGCAGCCAAAACCCCCAGGGGGGCCCCGAGCAGTACTTC. As protein: CASSQNPQGGPEQYF.

The V and J genes are TRBV7-9 and TRBJ1-2; tentative D call: TRBD1 (6 bases). From germline, CDR1 is SEHNR and CDR2 FQNEAQ (reference sequence). V lost 5 bases and J 4 bases, leaving 17 bases between the germline ends. The CDR3 runs 15 residues. In nucleotides, the CDR3 is TGTGCCAGCAGCCTGACAGGCGCGGTGGGCTATGGCTACACCTTC. Translating gives CASSLTGAVGYGYTF.

The chain recombines TRBV28 with TRBJ2-1; maybe TRBD1 (5 bases). The V end was cut by 6 bases, the J end by 7 bases, with 19 bases between. CDR1 and CDR2 from the germline V gene are MDHEN and SYDVKM. The CDR3 runs 15 residues. Here the CDR3 DNA reads TGTGCCAGCAGCCGAACAGGCTCTCCGTCTAATGAGCAGTTCTTC. This codes for CASSRTGSPSNEQFF.

The chain is built from TRBV18 and TRBJ2-2; 10 bases fit TRBD2. CDR3 length: 18 residues. Losses at the gene ends were 3 bases for V and 5 bases for J; bases not matched to a gene: 12. Germline CDR1 reads KGHSH; CDR2 reads LQKENI. The CDR3 here is CASSPVTRLTSGTGELFF. The CDR3 nucleotides are TGTGCCAGCTCACCGGTGACCCGACTGACTAGCGGGACCGGGGAGCTGTTTTTT.

The gene calls are TRBV6-5 and TRBJ2-3; TRBD2 is a possible D gene (6 bases). The CDR3 covers 15 residues. Germline loops: CDR1 MNHEY, CDR2 SVGAGI. V lost 8 bases to trimming and J lost 0 bases, with 15 bases between them. This chain's CDR3 is CASHEGTLSTDTQYF. The CDR3 DNA reads as TGTGCCAGCCATGAGGGGACTCTTAGCACAGATACGCAGTATTTT.

The chain uses TRBV5-1 and TRBJ2-5; D is perhaps TRBD2 (5 bases). The CDR3 contains 14 residues. V was cut by 0 bases and J by 3 bases, with 9 bases left in between. Germline V gene lookup returns CDR1 SGHRS and CDR2 YFSETQ. In DNA, the CDR3 is TGCGCCAGCAGCTTGGGAAGTAGCGAAGAGACCCAGTACTTC. Translation: CASSLGSSEETQYF.

V gene TRBV6-2 or TRBV6-3 combines with J gene TRBJ2-7; 7 bases match TRBD1. The J segment lost 1 base and the V segment lost 5 bases, leaving 2 bases of the junction unmatched. The germline V gene has CDR1 MNHEY and CDR2 SVGEGT. This CDR3 is 13 amino acids long. CDR3 amino acids: CASSQGVSYEQYF. For the CDR3, the DNA is TGTGCCAGCAGTCAGGGGGTTTCCTACGAGCAGTACTTC.

The chain joins TRBV25-1 to TRBJ1-1; tentative D call: TRBD1 (6 bases). The CDR3 runs to 15 residues. CDR1 is MGHDK, CDR2 SYGVNS, per germline. V gave up 5 bases and J gave up 1 base, with 14 bases separating them. The CDR3 nucleotides are TGTGCCAGCAGTAAACAGGGTTTATCGAACACTGAAGCTTTCTTT. Translating gives CASSKQGLSNTEAFF.